A selection of T cell receptor beta chains follows, all from one sample in a study of T cell repertoires in cytomegalovirus infection. TCRdb processed the reads anew with MiXCR; each CDR3 protein has one entry. The table records under 95,000 distinct CDR3 sequences, about half of them present only once. Antigens for these TCRs are unknown. This specimen consisted of CD8+ T cells from cultured PBMCs, obtained from culture after CMV antigen stimulation. The source is a human donor in good health (CMV status not recorded). Some clones in this sample may be carry-over from other donors' samples. Each CDR3 is given with its conserved first and last residue. The listing skips clone size in some rows; elsewhere it reads once, few, many or a size class.

v_call	clone_size	j_call	cdr3_aa
TRBV28	.	TRBJ2-2	CASTPFLPGPATGELFF
TRBV7-8	few	TRBJ1-1	CASSLASPSSHDTEAFF
TRBV11-2	.	TRBJ2-2	CASTVWTATLGVTGELFF
TRBV5-1	.	TRBJ2-1	CASRGGGAYNEQFF
TRBV7-9	.	TRBJ1-1	CASSFGRDEAFF
TRBV7-9	.	TRBJ2-7	CASSPDSSGTYEQYF
TRBV15	.	TRBJ1-1	CATSRDGRNTEAFF
TRBV7-6	.	TRBJ1-1	CASSLEMGARMNTEAFF
TRBV7-8	once	TRBJ2-7	CASSLAKTVPNNEQYF
TRBV27	.	TRBJ1-1	CASSLVGGRDTEAFF
TRBV20-1	few	TRBJ2-4	CSARRGGGGKNIQYF
TRBV7-6	few	TRBJ2-1	CASSGTSGYNEQFF
TRBV2	few	TRBJ1-2	CASRDRRLEDYGYTF
TRBV9	.	TRBJ1-1	CASSAGQQNTEAFF
TRBV25-1	.	TRBJ2-7	CASSEGLAATYEQYF
TRBV7-8	many	TRBJ2-7	CASSHRGDSSYEQYF
TRBV6-1	.	TRBJ2-1	CASSEQTSAYNEQFF
TRBV7-8	.	TRBJ2-1	CASSLAANYNEQFF
TRBV10-3	.	TRBJ2-7	CAISDRGTTYEQYF
TRBV6-1	.	TRBJ2-6	CASRSPGRSGANVLTF
TRBV10-3	.	TRBJ2-2	CAISERGSFTGELFF
TRBV5-4	few	TRBJ2-3	CATILSDTQYF
TRBV7-6	.	TRBJ1-5	CASSFSGSNQPQHF
TRBV5-6	.	TRBJ2-7	CASSSPRVYYEQYF
TRBV7-6	few	TRBJ1-2	CASSLGEGAYGYTF
TRBV24-1	.	TRBJ2-3	CATSERRTMGYTQYF
TRBV27	.	TRBJ2-5	CASSLSGRRETQYF
TRBV6-1	few	TRBJ2-7	CASRATGVHEQYF
TRBV29-1	.	TRBJ2-7	CSVGPRSSYEQYF
TRBV7-8	.	TRBJ1-5	CASSLVGRNNQPQHF
TRBV7-2	.	TRBJ2-3	CASSRTSGGDPTDTQYF
TRBV12-3/TRBV12-4	.	TRBJ1-1	CASNGGNTEAFF
TRBV7-4	.	TRBJ2-1	CASSPRGLGSYNEQFF
TRBV7-9	few	TRBJ2-7	CASSSLRPRERQYF
TRBV12-3/TRBV12-4	few	TRBJ1-2	CASSLGSHPEPYGYTF
TRBV27	.	TRBJ2-2	CASSLRGYTGELFF
TRBV5-6	.	TRBJ2-1	CASSTDLAGGGRVEQFF
TRBV28	.	TRBJ2-5	CASSWRETQYF
TRBV12-3/TRBV12-4	few	TRBJ2-1	CASSLEASGRNEQFF
TRBV7-9	.	TRBJ2-2	CASSFRGGGDPRANTGELFF
TRBV6-8	.	TRBJ1-6	CASMGLSSYNSPLHF
TRBV28	.	TRBJ2-5	CASSPPPPLAGEPQETQYF
TRBV7-6	few	TRBJ2-1	CASSPRTAGGRNEQFF
TRBV7-9	few	TRBJ1-1	CASSSDREKTEAFF